This T cell receptor (beta chain) was sequenced in a study of identifying expanded T cells in peripheral blood. Study-wide findings and caveats: Differentially abundant clones: about 1.2 between replicates, about 15 at two to three weeks, over 18 at four. Across healthy donors, higher total template counts meant significantly greater approximately two-week count variance.

Sequencing was performed with immunoSEQ multiplex PCR; in TCRdb, only in-frame clones are kept and a portion is missing. In the table there are about 85,000 clones, approximately 90% of which are singletons. On this clone: Antigen: not known.

Trimming took 3 bases from V and 4 from J, leaving 9 bases between them. Germline CDR1 LNHDA, CDR2 SQIVND (reference sequence). The CDR3 covers 13 residues. The sequencing input was blood. The receptor's source is a person between 18 and 69 years old in good health. The chain recombines TRBV19 with TRBJ1-2, with a weak D call TRBD1 (5 bases). CDR3 amino acids: CASSIRDRYGYTF. CDR3 nucleotide sequence: TGTGCCAGTAGTATCCGGGACCGCTATGGCTACACCTTC. Full variable domain (outside the CDR3, taken from reference TRBV19 and TRBJ1-2): DGGITQSPKYLFRKEGQNVTLSCEQNLNHDAMYWYRQDPGQGLRLIYYSQIVNDFQKGDIAEGYSVSREKKESFPLTVTSAQKNPTAFYLCASSIRDRYGYTFGSGTRLTVV.